This T cell receptor (beta chain) was profiled in a study of blood T cell repertoires in COVID-19. In the study overall: Researchers got acute and convalescent COVID-19 samples from the United States, Italy and Spain. T cells, B-cell-depleted T cells, or PBMCs provided the cDNA or gDNA that served as material.

Per the original methods: Amplification from reference gene primers served as the basis for estimated nucleated cell counts. Repertoires were generated with immunoSEQ multiplex PCR, while TCRdb's copy carries only in-frame clones and drops some. For V, J and clone size, that table is used; D and trimming come from the DNA. The repertoire holds tens of thousands of clones, with roughly four fifths as singletons. CDR3 length equals 15 residues. Germline V gene data show CDR1 as SGHVS and CDR2 as FQNEAQ. Losses at the gene ends were 1 base for V and 4 bases for J; bases not matched to a gene: 6. This TCR came from a man between 70 and 80 years old with acute or convalescent COVID-19. Input material: peripheral blood. The chain combines TRBV7-8 with TRBJ1-2; the match to TRBD1 covers 7 bases. CDR3 sequence (DNA): TGTGCCAGCAGCTTAGGACAGGGCAATTCCTATGGCTACACCTTC. It specifies CASSLGQGNSYGYTF.